The sequence of this TCR beta chain was determined in a study of blood T cell repertoires in COVID-19 (dated by TCRdb to the early 2020s). About the study as a whole: Samples from collaborators originated in the United States, Italy and Spain and spanned both the acute and convalescent phases of COVID-19. The prospective study material was composed of cDNA or gDNA derived from T cells, B-cell-depleted T cells, or PBMCs. Deeply sampled blood TCRbeta repertoires from subjects exposed to, actively infected with, or recovered from COVID-19 were included in the dataset. The repertoires were made available in a free public database intended to serve as a resource for research on the immune response to SARS-CoV-2. Samples were obtained from the ongoing ImmuneRACE study (first 160 participants) and from 1,000 to 1,500 subjects provided by 6 global collaborators. A de-identified subject ID, COVID-19 status, age in years and sex were almost always included in the sample metadata. HLA class I and class II types, where available, came from metadata supplied by the sample provider rather than from assay-based typing. What the study reported, not specific to this receptor: Clinical and demographic metadata were provided uncurated, with the amount varying by source and participant.

TCRbeta CDR3 regions were amplified from genomic DNA by means of the immunoSEQ Assay, a bias-controlled multiplex PCR. The study's processing was this. The number of nucleated cells in each sample was estimated from the amplification of reference gene primers within the assay. To quantify the absolute abundance of each unique TCRbeta CDR3 rearrangement, sequence reads were collapsed and filtered. Productive Simpson clonality was computed per sample as the square root of Simpson's diversity index over productive rearrangements. In its TCRdb copy, this immuneACCESS table keeps in-frame sequences only and misses some clones. Where compared with another copy, unresolved V genes explain less than half of these, and the others have no known cause. The V and J calls and clone size come from that table; D and trimming were worked out from the DNA. For this sample the table gives more than 65,000 clones, of which more than 60% were detected only once. The ten top clones hold around 21% of the sample.

Collaborating institutions collected whole blood in K2EDTA tubes following their own protocols. For TCRbeta analysis, collaborators shipped samples as frozen whole blood, isolated PBMCs, or DNA extracted from either of those sample types. As for this clone: The antigen this receptor binds is unknown. No quality values exist for individual bases; no much larger clone is one base distant.

V and J are truncated by 4 bases and 3 bases respectively, leaving an intervening sequence of 9 bases. Including the terminal cysteine and phenylalanine, the CDR3 comprises 12 residues. Only the CDR3 DNA stays, 36 bases, in frame from base 1. In the germline V gene (reference sequence), CDR1 corresponds to GTSNPN and CDR2 to SVGIG. The sequencing sample was made of peripheral blood. This TCR was sampled from a woman at least 80 years old with active or convalescent COVID-19. The receptor chain draws on TRBV30 and TRBJ1-2, with no D gene named confidently. The CDR3 protein sequence reads: CAWIGRDYGYTF. The sequenced DNA is TGTGCCTGGATAGGGAGGGACTATGGCTACACCTTC.